The 3 T cell receptor beta chains listed next were all sequenced from one sample in a study of identical twins. MiXCR, applied by TCRdb to the 5' RACE reads, yields one record per CDR3 protein. The sample has hundreds of thousands of distinct CDR3 sequences, around an eighth seen once. These data are also associated with another study on yellow fever vaccine responses in identical twins.

The sequenced sample was CD8+ T cells sorted from blood. These receptors were collected from a woman between 18 and 29 years old in good health.

This clonotype was detected ten times or more. The rearrangement uses TRBV5-1 and TRBJ1-1; D not certain. Germline values: CDR1 SGHRS, CDR2 YFSETQ. The CDR3 sequence is 16 residues long. V dropped 1 base and J dropped 9 bases, with 22 bases sitting between them. CDR3 DNA: TGCGCCAGCAGCTTGAACTGGGTAGCGTCCCGCCAACAAGCTTTCTTT. Protein: CASSLNWVASRQQAFF.

The rearrangement links TRBV11-2 to TRBJ2-3; a weak D match, TRBD2 (6 bases). This CDR3 comprises 18 residues. CDR1 and CDR2 (germline): SGHAT, FQNNGV. Trimming removed 0 bases from V and 2 bases from J, with 18 bases in between. The CDR3: CASSLDTDLRGLTDTQYF. Written as DNA, the CDR3 is TGTGCCAGCAGCTTAGATACGGATTTGCGGGGCCTCACAGATACGCAGTATTTT.

CDR3 sequence reads: CASSPSPGEQYV. CDR3 coding DNA: TGTGCCAGCTCACCAAGCCCTGGCGAGCAGTACGTC. This rearrangement joins TRBV18 to TRBJ2-7; D unresolved. Germline assignment: CDR1 KGHSH and CDR2 LQKENI. The ends were cut back, 2 bases at V and 6 bases at J, with 8 bases in the middle. There are 12 residues in the CDR3.